The source of this TCR beta chain is a study of early T cells in non-severe SARS-CoV-2 infection. Study as a whole: RNA in bulk from unsorted whole blood was sequenced, and chains were unpaired. Study-level points and caveats: Private and CD4 specificities were missed by VDJdb matching, which favored anti-spike CD8 responses.

Individual cDNA molecules were tagged with unique molecular identifiers, the study reported. One entry per CDR3 protein results from TCRdb running MiXCR on the 5' RACE reads. The table has tens of thousands of distinct CDR3 sequences, 20% seen once. This clonotype was picked up many times. Its antigen is not known. V lost 2 bases to trimming and J lost 0 bases, with 10 bases between them. The CDR3 is 15 residues long. Germline CDR1 is LGHNA and CDR2 is YNFKEQ. Sequencing was performed on whole blood, taken at baseline. The clonotype was recovered from an adult who was a healthcare worker with PCR-confirmed SARS-CoV-2 infection or an uninfected control (not recorded which). The chain employs TRBV4-2 and TRBJ1-1, with D tentatively TRBD1 (5 bases). The CDR3 sequence is CASSQLEGLNTEAFF. In DNA form, the CDR3 reads TGTGCCAGCAGCCAATTGGAGGGGCTGAACACTGAAGCTTTCTTT.